The subject of this entry is one T cell receptor beta chain. The data were obtained in a study of blood T cell repertoires in COVID-19. Some clones are missing from TCRdb's copy, which holds only in-frame ones; the method was immunoSEQ multiplex PCR. The sample includes 65,000 to 80,000 clones, around four fifths of them seen just once. This CDR3 is built from 13 residues. From germline, CDR1 is SGHTA and CDR2 FQGTGA. The germline V and J ends were trimmed by 4 bases and 4 bases, with 10 bases remaining between them. V usage is TRBV7-3 and J usage is TRBJ2-5, with D perhaps TRBD2 (6 bases). The receptor was isolated from a human donor in a cohort sampled during active COVID-19. Material for sequencing was peripheral blood. In DNA form, the CDR3 reads TGTGCCAGCAGCTCTGTGGGAGGAGAGACCCAGTACTTC. As protein: CASSSVGGETQYF.